Following are 11 T cell receptor beta chains from one sample sequenced in a study of regulatory T cells in long-lasting Graves disease. As to time point: newly diagnosed GD, antithyroid drugs for less than 3 months. RNA isolated from PBMCs was used to make the TCR library. Construction of TCR beta libraries relied on iRepertoire HTBI primers and on Arm-PCR targeting CDR3 regions. In TCRdb, the multiplex PCR reads were re-called with MiXCR into one record per CDR3 protein. The table shows approximately 480,000 distinct CDR3 sequences, with roughly 17% occurring only once. This sample was also put to use in a study of T cells in Graves' hyperthyroidism and ophthalmopathy.

This sample comprised peripheral blood mononuclear cells (PBMCs), obtained at new diagnosis, from a patient treated with antithyroid drugs. The receptors were sampled from a man in his forties with Graves disease.

This clonotype was seen only a few times. The junction shows a germline mismatch at one end, possibly a read error. The chain links TRBV12-3 or TRBV12-4 to TRBJ2-7; D uncertain. This CDR3 region has 14 residues. Written as DNA, the CDR3 is TGTGCCAGCAGTTTAGCGTACCAGTCAAAGGTGGTGGACTTC. This codes for CASSLAYQSKVVDF.

The table lists this clonotype with many counts. This rearrangement joins TRBV20-1 to TRBJ1-5, with a tentative D call TRBD1 (5 bases). Germline V gene sequence: CDR1 DFQATT, CDR2 SNEGSKA (reference sequence). The CDR3 covers 18 residues. The V and J ends lost 1 base and 2 bases respectively, with 21 bases between them. The CDR3 DNA follows: TGCAGTGCTAGAGGACGCGGGACGGACCCTAGCGGCAATCAGCCCCAGCATTTT. Residues: CSARGRGTDPSGNQPQHF.

There are many counts of this clonotype. The chain couples TRBV9 to TRBJ2-3; TRBD1 is a possible D gene (6 bases). Germline V gene lookup returns CDR1 SGDLS and CDR2 YYNGEE. The length of the CDR3 is 15 residues. The V and J ends lost 0 bases and 1 base respectively, with 9 bases between them. CDR3: CASSVAQGGTDTQYF. The CDR3 DNA is TGTGCCAGCAGCGTAGCACAGGGAGGCACAGATACGCAGTATTTT.

The V gene is TRBV28, the J gene TRBJ1-6; D gene unclear. V was cut by 3 bases and J by 10 bases, with 13 bases left in between. Germline CDR1 MDHEN, CDR2 SYDVKM. The CDR3 runs 14 residues. DNA of the CDR3: TGTGCCAGCAGTTTTATACGGGCCGGATCACCCCTCCACTTT. It specifies CASSFIRAGSPLHF. The full variable domain, with the rest looked up from reference TRBV28 and TRBJ1-6, is DVKVTQSSRYLVKRTGEKVFLECVQDMDHENMFWYRQDPGLGLRLIYFSYDVKMKEKGDIPEGYSVSREKKERFSLILESASTNQTSMYLCASSFIRAGSPLHFGNGTRLTVT.

The sample holds a few counts of this clonotype. The limits of the CDR3 on the DNA are not certain, so only TCRdb's listed CDR3 is given. V is TRBV28 and J is TRBJ2-5; TRBD1, as called in the table, went unchecked against the DNA. Germline loops: CDR1 MDHEN, CDR2 SYDVKM. 14 amino acids form the CDR3, both terminal residues included. The CDR3 spells CASSSSGVGKTQYF.

The chain recombines TRBV7-3 with TRBJ2-3; a possible D gene is TRBD2 (6 bases). The CDR3 is 14 residues long. Germline V gives CDR1 SGHTA, CDR2 FQGTGA. Trimming pared 5 bases from V and 2 bases from J, leaving 11 bases between. For the CDR3, the DNA is TGTGCCAGCAGCCCCGGGGGTGCCACAGATACGCAGTATTTT. Protein product: CASSPGGATDTQYF.

The V call is TRBV10-1, the J call TRBJ2-3; D not certain. This CDR3 is built from 15 residues. V gave up 3 bases and J gave up 3 bases, with 13 bases separating them. Germline CDR1 WNHNN, CDR2 SYGVQD (reference sequence). CDR3 in DNA: TGCGCCAGCAGTGATAGGGCGGTGCAGACAGATACGCAGTATTTT. It yields the protein CASSDRAVQTDTQYF.

The chain is built from TRBV6-1 and TRBJ2-1; 7 nucleotides line up with TRBD1. The V gene end was trimmed by 6 bases and the J gene end by 7 bases; junction bases not matched to a gene: 9. The CDR3 loop spans 14 amino acids. Germline values: CDR1 MNHNS, CDR2 SASEGT. CDR3 protein: CASSANTGVNEQFF. DNA for the CDR3: TGTGCCAGCAGCGCGAACACAGGGGTAAATGAGCAGTTCTTC.

This clonotype was recorded many times. The V and J genes are TRBV2 and TRBJ2-7; 10 nucleotides align to TRBD2. The germline V gene encodes CDR1 SNHLY and CDR2 FYNNEI. The CDR3 loop spans 14 amino acids. The V segment lost 7 bases and the J segment 3 bases; nucleotides outside the gene matches: 6. CDR3 loop: CASTRLAGNYEQYF. Here the CDR3 DNA reads TGTGCCAGCACCAGACTAGCGGGCAACTACGAGCAGTACTTC.

A few counts support this clonotype. A read error is possible here, since a much larger clone lies one base away. The CDR3 protein is CASSQGPTQETQYF. CDR3 DNA sequence: TGTGCCAGCAGCCAGGGACCTACCCAAGAGACCCAGTACTTC. The J gene is TRBJ2-5, the V gene TRBV6-2 or TRBV6-3; D may match TRBD1 or TRBD2 (5 bases each). There are 14 residues in the CDR3. Trimming pared 6 bases from V and 1 base from J, leaving 12 bases between. Germline CDR1 and CDR2: MNHEY and SVGEGT.

Worth noting for this clonotype: This clone may be a read error of a much larger clone one base away. The chain couples TRBV28 to TRBJ1-4; D is uncertain. The CDR3 loop spans 15 amino acids. V was clipped by 5 bases and J by 8 bases, with 18 bases between them. Per germline, CDR1 MDHEN and CDR2 SYDVKM. The CDR3 region is CASSDPGRVGEKLFF. In DNA, the CDR3 is TGTGCCAGCAGTGATCCGGGGAGGGTTGGGGAAAAACTGTTTTTT.